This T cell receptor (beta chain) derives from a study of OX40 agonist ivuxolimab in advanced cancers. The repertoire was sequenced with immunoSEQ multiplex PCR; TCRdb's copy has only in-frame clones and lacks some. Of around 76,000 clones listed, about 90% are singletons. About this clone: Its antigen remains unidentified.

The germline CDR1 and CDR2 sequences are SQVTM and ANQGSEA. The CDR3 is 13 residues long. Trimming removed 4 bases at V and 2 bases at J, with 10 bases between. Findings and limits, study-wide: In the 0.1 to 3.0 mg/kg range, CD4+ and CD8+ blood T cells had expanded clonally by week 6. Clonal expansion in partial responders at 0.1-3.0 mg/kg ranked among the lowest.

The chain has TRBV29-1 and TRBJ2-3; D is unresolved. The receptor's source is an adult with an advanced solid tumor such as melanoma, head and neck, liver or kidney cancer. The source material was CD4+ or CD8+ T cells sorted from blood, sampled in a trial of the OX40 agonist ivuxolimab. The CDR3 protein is CSVASPYTDTQYF. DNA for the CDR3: TGCAGCGTTGCTAGTCCCTACACAGATACGCAGTATTTT.